This entry is about one TCR beta chain. Its antigen is not known. The treatment here: approximately nine-day PBMC culture with coronavirus spike peptide pools or control peptides (ViraFEST assay). After expanding antigen-specific T cells with peptide pools, ViraFEST sequenced their TCRs. CDR3 length equals 15 residues. Trimming stripped 3 bases from V and 3 bases from J, with 12 bases between. This sample is drawn from a study of vaccination and CD4 T cells after COVID-19. Overall study: Recovered-phase convalescent patients showed SARS-CoV-2 positivity by nasal swab PCR; roughly ten were mild, one severe. Cells received overlapping spike peptides from SARS-CoV-2, HCoV-NL63, HCoV-OC43 and HCoV-229E as stimulation.

Cultured CD4+ T-cell DNA underwent Oncomine TCR Beta short-read sequencing. Cultures of CD4+ T cells served as the source for extracting genomic DNA. A single record per CDR3 protein comes from TCRdb applying MiXCR to the PCR reads. The table includes about 12,000 distinct CDR3 sequences, 50% detected once. Material: CD4+ T cells from blood, cultured in vitro. The rearrangement uses TRBV23-1 and TRBJ1-3; D not certain. TRBV23-1 is reported as an ORF; its role is uncertain. The TCR comes from a human donor who had recovered from COVID-19. This CDR3 is CASSHPGRDGNTIYF. Written as DNA, the CDR3 is TGCGCCAGCAGTCACCCCGGGAGAGATGGAAACACCATATATTTT.